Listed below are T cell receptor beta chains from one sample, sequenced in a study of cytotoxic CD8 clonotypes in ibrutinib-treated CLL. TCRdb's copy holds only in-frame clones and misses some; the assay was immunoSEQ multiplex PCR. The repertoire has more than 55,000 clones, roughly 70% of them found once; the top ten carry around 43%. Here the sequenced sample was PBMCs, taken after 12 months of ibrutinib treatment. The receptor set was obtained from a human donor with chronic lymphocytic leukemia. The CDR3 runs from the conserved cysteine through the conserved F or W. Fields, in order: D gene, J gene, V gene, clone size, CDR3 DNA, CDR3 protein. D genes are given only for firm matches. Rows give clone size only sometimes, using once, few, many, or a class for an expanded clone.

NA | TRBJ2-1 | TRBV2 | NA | TGTGCCAGCAGTGTAGGGGGGAGTACCTACAATGAGCAGTTCTTC | CASSVGGSTYNEQFF
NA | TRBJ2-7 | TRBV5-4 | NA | TGTGCCAGCAGCTACGCGGGAGAGCAGTACTTC | CASSYAGEQYF
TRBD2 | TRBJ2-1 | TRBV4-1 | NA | TGCGCCAGCAGCCAAGATCGCCTAGCGGGAGGGTCGCCCTCCTACAATGAGCAGTTCTTC | CASSQDRLAGGSPSYNEQFF
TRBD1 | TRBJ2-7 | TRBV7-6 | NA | TGTGCCAGCAGTCCTAAGACAGGGTTCTACGAGCAGTACTTC | CASSPKTGFYEQYF
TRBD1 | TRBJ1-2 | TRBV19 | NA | TGTGCCAGTAAGGAGGGGGCCTTTGGCTACACCTTC | CASKEGAFGYTF
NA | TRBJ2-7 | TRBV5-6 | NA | TGTGCCAGCAGCCGACATGACATTGGTCCCTACGAGCAGTACTTC | CASSRHDIGPYEQYF
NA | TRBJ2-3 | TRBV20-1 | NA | TGCAGTGCTTACCCGACAGATACGCAGTATTTT | CSAYPTDTQYF
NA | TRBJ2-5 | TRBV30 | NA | TGTGCCTGGAGTGTACCCAGACAAGAGACCCAGTACTTC | CAWSVPRQETQYF
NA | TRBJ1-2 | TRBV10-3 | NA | TGTGCCGCCTTGTCCCCTAACTATGGCTACACCTTC | CAALSPNYGYTF
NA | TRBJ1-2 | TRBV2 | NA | TGTGCCAGCAGCCTACGTCAGAACTGGGGCTATGGCTACACCTTC | CASSLRQNWGYGYTF
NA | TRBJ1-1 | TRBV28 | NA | TGTGCCAGCAGCCAGTGGGGAATGAACACTGAAGCTTTCTTT | CASSQWGMNTEAFF
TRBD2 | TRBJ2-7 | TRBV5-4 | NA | TGTGCCAGCAGCTTGCGGCTAGCGGGAGTATTGGTCGTCGAGCAGTACTTC | CASSLRLAGVLVVEQYF
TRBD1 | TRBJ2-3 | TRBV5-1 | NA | TGCGCCAGCAGCCTCATACAGGGGGGAGCTTCAGATACGCAGTATTTT | CASSLIQGGASDTQYF
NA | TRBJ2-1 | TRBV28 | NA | TGTGCCAGCAGTTTATCAGGGTCCTGGGGCAATGAGCAGTTCTTC | CASSLSGSWGNEQFF
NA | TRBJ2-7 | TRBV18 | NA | TGTGCCAGCTCACTTTCCCCTAGCGCCTACGAGCAGTACTTC | CASSLSPSAYEQYF
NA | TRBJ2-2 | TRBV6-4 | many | TGTGCCAGCAGTGACTCCCCCGAGAACACCGGGGAGCTGTTTTTT | CASSDSPENTGELFF
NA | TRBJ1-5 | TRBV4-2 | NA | TGTGCCAGCAGCCAAGAAAGGCAGGGCAATCAGCCCCAGCATTTT | CASSQERQGNQPQHF
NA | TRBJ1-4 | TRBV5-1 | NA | TGCGCCAGCAGCTTGGCGGGAAATGAAAAACTGTTTTTT | CASSLAGNEKLFF
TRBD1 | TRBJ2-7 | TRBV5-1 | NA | TGCGCCAGCAGCCCACCGGGGACAGGGGCCTACGAGCAGTACTTC | CASSPPGTGAYEQYF
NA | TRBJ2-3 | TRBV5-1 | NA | TGCGCCAGCATGTGGGGTAGCGGAGTGAGCACAGATACGCAGTATTTT | CASMWGSGVSTDTQYF
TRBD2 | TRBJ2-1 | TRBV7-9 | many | TGTGCCAGCAGCAGGACTAGCGGGAGTTCGGATGAGCAGTTCTTC | CASSRTSGSSDEQFF
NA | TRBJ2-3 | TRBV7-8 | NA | TGTGCCAGCAGCTTAAACAGGGACCGGAGCACAGATACGCAGTATTTT | CASSLNRDRSTDTQYF
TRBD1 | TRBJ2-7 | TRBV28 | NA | TGTGCCAGCAGTCAGGGGACAGGGGGCCGGATGTACTACGAGCAGTACTTC | CASSQGTGGRMYYEQYF
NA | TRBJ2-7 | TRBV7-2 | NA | TGTGCCAGCAGCCCCCGCCGCGAGCAGTACTTC | CASSPRREQYF
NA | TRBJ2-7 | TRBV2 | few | TGTGCCAGCAGTGATAGCAGGGTGAAGTACGAGCAGTACTTC | CASSDSRVKYEQYF
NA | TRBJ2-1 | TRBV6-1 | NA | TGTGCCAGCAACAAGGGGTGGGGGAATGAGCAGTTCTTC | CASNKGWGNEQFF
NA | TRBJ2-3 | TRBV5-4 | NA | TGTGCCAGCAGCTTGTTGACAGATACGCAGTATTTT | CASSLLTDTQYF
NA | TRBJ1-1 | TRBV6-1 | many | TGTGCCAGCAGGCCCCTCCTGGGAAGCGGGACTGAAGCTTTCTTT | CASRPLLGSGTEAFF
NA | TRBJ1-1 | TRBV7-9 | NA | TGTGCCAGCAGCTTAAGCCCAATTGAGGCTTTCTTT | CASSLSPIEAFF
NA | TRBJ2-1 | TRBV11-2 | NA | TGTGCCAGCAGCTTCCAGAACGAGCAGTTCTTC | CASSFQNEQFF
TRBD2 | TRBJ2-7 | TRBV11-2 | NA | TGTGCCAGCAGCTTAGATTCCGGGAGGTCGGCCTACGAGCAGTACTTC | CASSLDSGRSAYEQYF
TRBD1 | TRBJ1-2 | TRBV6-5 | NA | TGTGCCAGCAGTTACTGGGGGACAGGGGGTCACTATGGCTACACCTTC | CASSYWGTGGHYGYTF
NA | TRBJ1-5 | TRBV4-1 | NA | TGCGCCAGCAGCCCCCCCCATAGCAATCAGCCCCAGCATTTT | CASSPPHSNQPQHF
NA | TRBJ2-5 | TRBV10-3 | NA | TGTGCCATCAGTGAGTCCGGTTTTCAAGAGACCCAGTACTTC | CAISESGFQETQYF
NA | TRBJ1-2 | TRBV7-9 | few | TGTGCCAGCAGCCTCAACTATGGCTACACCTTC | CASSLNYGYTF
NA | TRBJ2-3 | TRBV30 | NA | TGTGCCTGGAGCGGCGGGTCTAGCACAGATACGCAGTATTTT | CAWSGGSSTDTQYF
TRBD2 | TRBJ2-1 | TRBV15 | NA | TGTGCCACCAGCAGAGTAGCGGGAGGTGGTGAGCAGTTCTTC | CATSRVAGGGEQFF
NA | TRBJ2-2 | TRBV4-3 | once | TGCGCCAGCAGCCAACCACCACAGGGGAACACCGGGGAGCTGTTTTTT | CASSQPPQGNTGELFF
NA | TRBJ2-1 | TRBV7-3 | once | TGTGCCAGCAGCCCCGGCCCAACCGAGTACAATGAGCAGTTCTTC | CASSPGPTEYNEQFF
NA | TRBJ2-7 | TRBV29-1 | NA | TGCAGCGTTACGGGAGCTAATCGCTACGAGCAGTACTTC | CSVTGANRYEQYF
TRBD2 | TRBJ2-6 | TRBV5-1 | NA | TGCGCCAGCAACCCAACTAGCGGGAGTTTTTCTGGGGCCAACGTCCTGACTTTC | CASNPTSGSFSGANVLTF
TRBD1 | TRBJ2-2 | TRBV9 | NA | TGTGCCAGCAGCGAGCTGGGACAGGGGGTTCCCGGGGAGCTGTTTTTT | CASSELGQGVPGELFF
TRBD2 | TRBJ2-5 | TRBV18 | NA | TGTGCCAGCTCACCATCTCGCCTAGCGGGAGGAGAGACCCAGTACTTC | CASSPSRLAGGETQYF
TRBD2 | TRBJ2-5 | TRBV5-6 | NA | TGTGCCAGCAGCTTGTACGGGACTAGCGGGGAGACCCAGTACTTC | CASSLYGTSGETQYF
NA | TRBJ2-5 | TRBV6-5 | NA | TGTGCCAGCAGTTATCAGGCTCGCACGTACTTC | CASSYQARTYF
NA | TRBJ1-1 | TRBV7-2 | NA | TGTGCCAGCAGCCCGACCGTGAACACTGAAGCTTTCTTT | CASSPTVNTEAFF
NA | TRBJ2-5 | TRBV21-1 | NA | TGTGCCAGCAGCTGGACTCAGGAGTCCTGGTCCCAAGAGACCCAGTACTTC | CASSWTQESWSQETQYF
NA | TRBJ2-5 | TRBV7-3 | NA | TGTGCCAGCAGCCGGGGTAACCAAGAGACCCAGTACTTC | CASSRGNQETQYF
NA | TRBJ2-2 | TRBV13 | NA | TGTGCCAGCACCCGAGGGACCGGGGAGCTGTTTTTT | CASTRGTGELFF
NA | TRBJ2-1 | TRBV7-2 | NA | TGTGCCAGCAGCTCTACAGGAACCTCCTACAATGAGCAGTTCTTC | CASSSTGTSYNEQFF
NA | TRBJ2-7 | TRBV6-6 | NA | TGTGCCAGCAATACATTGAACTCCTACGAGCAGTACTTC | CASNTLNSYEQYF
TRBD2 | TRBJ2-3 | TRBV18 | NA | TGTGCCAGCTCACCACCGTCCGGCGGGAGAAAGACAGATACGCAGTATTTT | CASSPPSGGRKTDTQYF
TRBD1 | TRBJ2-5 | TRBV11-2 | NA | TGTGCCAGCAGCTTAGGACAGGGGGCTGAGACCCAGTACTTC | CASSLGQGAETQYF
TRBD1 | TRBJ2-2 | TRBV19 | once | TGTGCCAGTACCAGGACAGGGGGGAACACCGGGGAGCTGTTTTTT | CASTRTGGNTGELFF
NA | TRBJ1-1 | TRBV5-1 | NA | TGCGCCAGCAGCTTGGACGCCGGGACGGTGAACACTGAAGCTTTCTTT | CASSLDAGTVNTEAFF
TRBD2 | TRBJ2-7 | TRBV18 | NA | TGTGCCAGCTCACCACGTCTAGCGGGGAGCTACGAGCAGTACTTC | CASSPRLAGSYEQYF
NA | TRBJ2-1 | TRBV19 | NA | TGTGCCAGTAAATCCAGACAGGCCAATGAGCAGTTCTTC | CASKSRQANEQFF
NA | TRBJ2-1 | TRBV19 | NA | TGTGCCAGTAGTACTACAGGGAGCTCCTACAATGAGCAGTTCTTC | CASSTTGSSYNEQFF
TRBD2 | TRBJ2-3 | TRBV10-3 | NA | TGTGCCATCACTCCGGGACTAGCGATGGGAGATACGCAGTATTTT | CAITPGLAMGDTQYF